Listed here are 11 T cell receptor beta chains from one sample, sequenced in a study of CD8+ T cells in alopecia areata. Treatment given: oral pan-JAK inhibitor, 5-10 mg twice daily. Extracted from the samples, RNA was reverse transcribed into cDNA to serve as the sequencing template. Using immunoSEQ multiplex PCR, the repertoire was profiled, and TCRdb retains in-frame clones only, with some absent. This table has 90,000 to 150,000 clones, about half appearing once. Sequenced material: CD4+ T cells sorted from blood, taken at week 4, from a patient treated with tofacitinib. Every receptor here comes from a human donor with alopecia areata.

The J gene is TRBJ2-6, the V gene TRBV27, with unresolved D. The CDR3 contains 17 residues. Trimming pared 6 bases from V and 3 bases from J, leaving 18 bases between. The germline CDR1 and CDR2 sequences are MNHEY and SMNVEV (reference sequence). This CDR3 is CASRAPSLPVGANVLTF. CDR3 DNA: TGTGCCAGCAGAGCTCCAAGCCTTCCGGTTGGGGCCAACGTCCTGACTTTC.

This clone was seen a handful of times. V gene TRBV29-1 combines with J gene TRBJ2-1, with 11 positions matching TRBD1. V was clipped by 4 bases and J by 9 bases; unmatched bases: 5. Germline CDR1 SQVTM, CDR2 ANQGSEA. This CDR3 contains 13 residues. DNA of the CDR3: TGCAGCGTTGGAGGACAGGGGGCGCGTGAGCAGTTCTTC. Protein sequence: CSVGGQGAREQFF.

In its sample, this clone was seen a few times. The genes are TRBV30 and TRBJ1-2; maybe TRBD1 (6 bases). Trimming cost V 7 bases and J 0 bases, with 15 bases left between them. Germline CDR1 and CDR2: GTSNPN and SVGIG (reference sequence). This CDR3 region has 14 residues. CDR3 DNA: TGTGCCTTCCGGGACACAAAAACTAACTATGGCTACACCTTC. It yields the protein CAFRDTKTNYGYTF.

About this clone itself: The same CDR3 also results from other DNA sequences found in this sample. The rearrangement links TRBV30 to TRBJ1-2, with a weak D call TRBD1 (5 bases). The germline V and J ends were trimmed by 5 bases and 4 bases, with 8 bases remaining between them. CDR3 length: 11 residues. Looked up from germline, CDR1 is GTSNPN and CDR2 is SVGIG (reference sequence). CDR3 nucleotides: TGTGCCTGGGACAGATCCTATGGCTACACCTTC. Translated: CAWDRSYGYTF.

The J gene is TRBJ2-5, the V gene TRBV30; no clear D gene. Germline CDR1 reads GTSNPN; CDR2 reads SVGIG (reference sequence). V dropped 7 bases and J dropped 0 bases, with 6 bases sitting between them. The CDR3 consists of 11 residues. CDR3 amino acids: CALAYQETQYF. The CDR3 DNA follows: TGTGCCTTGGCCTACCAAGAGACCCAGTACTTC.

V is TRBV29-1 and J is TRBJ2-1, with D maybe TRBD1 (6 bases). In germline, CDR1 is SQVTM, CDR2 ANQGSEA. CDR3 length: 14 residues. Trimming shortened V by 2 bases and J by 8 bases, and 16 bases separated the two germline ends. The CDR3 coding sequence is TGCAGCGTTGAATCTCGCAGAGGGGGAGATGAGCAGTTCTTC. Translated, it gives CSVESRRGGDEQFF.

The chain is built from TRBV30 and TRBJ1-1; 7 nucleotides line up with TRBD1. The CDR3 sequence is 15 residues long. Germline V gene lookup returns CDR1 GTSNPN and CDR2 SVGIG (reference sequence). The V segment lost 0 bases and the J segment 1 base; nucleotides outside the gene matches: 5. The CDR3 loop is CAWSVAGQPNTEAFF. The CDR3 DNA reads TGTGCCTGGAGTGTAGCGGGACAGCCGAACACTGAAGCTTTCTTT. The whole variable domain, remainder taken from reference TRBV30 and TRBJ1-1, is SQTIHQWPATLVQPVGSPLSLECTVEGTSNPNLYWYRQAAGRGLQLLFYSVGIGQISSEVPQNLSASRPQDRQFILSSKKLLLSDSGFYLCAWSVAGQPNTEAFFGQGTRLTVV.

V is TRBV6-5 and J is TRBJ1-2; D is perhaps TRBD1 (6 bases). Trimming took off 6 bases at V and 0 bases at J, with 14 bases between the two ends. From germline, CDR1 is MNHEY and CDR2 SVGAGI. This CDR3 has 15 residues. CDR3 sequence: CASRIWTAANYGYTF. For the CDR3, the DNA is TGTGCCAGCAGGATCTGGACAGCCGCTAACTATGGCTACACCTTC.

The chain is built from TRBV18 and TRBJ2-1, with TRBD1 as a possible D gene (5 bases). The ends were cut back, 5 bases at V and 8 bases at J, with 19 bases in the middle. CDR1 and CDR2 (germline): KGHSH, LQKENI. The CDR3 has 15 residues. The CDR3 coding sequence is TGTGCCAGCTCAGGGGCAGGGAAGTACTCTGATGAGCAGTTCTTC. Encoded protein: CASSGAGKYSDEQFF.

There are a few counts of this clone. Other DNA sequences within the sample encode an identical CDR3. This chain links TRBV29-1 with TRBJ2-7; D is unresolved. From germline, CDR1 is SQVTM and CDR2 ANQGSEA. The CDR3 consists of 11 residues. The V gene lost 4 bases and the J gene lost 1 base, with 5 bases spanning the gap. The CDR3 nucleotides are TGCAGCGTTGTACGGTCCTACGAGCAGTACTTC. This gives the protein CSVVRSYEQYF.

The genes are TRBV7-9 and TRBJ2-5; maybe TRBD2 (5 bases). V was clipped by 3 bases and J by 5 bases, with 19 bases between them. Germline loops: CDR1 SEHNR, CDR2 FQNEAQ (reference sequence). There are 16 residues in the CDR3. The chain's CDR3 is CASSFGGSSFRETQYF. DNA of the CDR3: TGTGCCAGCAGCTTTGGTGGGAGCAGTTTCCGGGAGACCCAGTACTTC.